This T cell receptor (beta chain) stems from a study of PD-1 blockade in classical Hodgkin lymphoma. All trial patients relapsed after autologous stem cell transplantation. There are a few counts of this clone. V was clipped by 0 bases and J by 6 bases, with 9 bases between them. The CDR3 covers 13 residues. Germline V lookup: CDR1 SGHAT, CDR2 FQNNGV. Libraries were prepared by immunoSEQ multiplex PCR; TCRdb keeps only in-frame clonotypes and omits some of them. The profile shows some 14,000 clones, roughly four fifths of them singletons. This chain connects TRBV11-2 to TRBJ2-7, with D perhaps matching TRBD2 (5 bases). This clonotype was sampled from a human donor with classical Hodgkin lymphoma. The material sequenced was peripheral blood mononuclear cells (PBMCs), taken at baseline. CDR3 nucleotide sequence: TGTGCCAGCAGCTTAGATCAGCGGTCCGAGCAGTACTTC. Its translation: CASSLDQRSEQYF.